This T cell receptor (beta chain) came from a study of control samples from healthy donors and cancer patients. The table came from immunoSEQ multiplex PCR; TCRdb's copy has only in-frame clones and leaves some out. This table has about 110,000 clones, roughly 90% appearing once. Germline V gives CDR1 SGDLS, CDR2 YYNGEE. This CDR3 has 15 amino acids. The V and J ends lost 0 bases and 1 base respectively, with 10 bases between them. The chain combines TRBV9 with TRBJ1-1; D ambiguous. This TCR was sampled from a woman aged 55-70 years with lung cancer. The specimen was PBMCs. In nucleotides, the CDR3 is TGTGCCAGCAGCGTAGTCGGGCAGTCGAACACTGAAGCTTTCTTT. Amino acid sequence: CASSVVGQSNTEAFF.